One and the same sample provided the 14 T cell receptor beta chains below, sequenced in a study of blood T cell repertoires in COVID-19. Using immunoSEQ multiplex PCR, the repertoire was profiled, and TCRdb retains in-frame clones only, with some absent. The repertoire consists of about 200,000 clones, with 75% to 90% occurring once and the leading ten covering 7.5% to 9.5%. The source material was peripheral blood. Receptors were obtained from a woman older than 75 with COVID-19, enrolled during active disease.

This chain connects TRBV19 to TRBJ1-1; D is undetermined. Germline loops: CDR1 LNHDA, CDR2 SQIVND (reference sequence). V was trimmed by 1 base and J by 1 base, leaving 13 bases between them. The CDR3 has 16 residues. The chain's CDR3 is CASSIVGPSGNTEAFF. The CDR3 bases are TGTGCCAGTAGTATAGTGGGCCCGTCCGGGAACACTGAAGCTTTCTTT.

DNA of the CDR3: TGTGCCAGCAGCTTAACTCGTGGGAACACTGAAGCTTTCTTT. Translated, it gives CASSLTRGNTEAFF. The chain recombines TRBV11-2 with TRBJ1-1; D unclear. The V end lost 2 bases, the J end lost 1 base, and 8 bases lay between the germline ends. CDR1 and CDR2 (germline): SGHAT, FQNNGV. The CDR3 runs 14 residues.

Regarding this clone: Sequence at one end of the junction differs from germline and may be a read error. The J gene is TRBJ2-1, the V gene TRBV9; D unclear. This CDR3 contains 12 residues. The germline gives CDR1 SGDLS, CDR2 YYNGEE. This CDR3 is CASSSPTSSRLF. The CDR3 DNA follows: TGTGCCAGCAGCTCCCCGACTTCCTCACGGCTCTTC.

The rearrangement uses TRBV6-2 or TRBV6-3 and TRBJ2-7; possible D gene TRBD1, 5 bases. The germline CDR1 and CDR2 sequences are MNHEY and SVGEGT. V lost 2 bases and J lost 1, with 6 bases in between. The CDR3 contains 13 residues. As DNA, the CDR3 is TGTGCCAGCAGTTACGCAGGGTCCTACGAGCAGTACTTC. Translated: CASSYAGSYEQYF.

In its sample, this clone was seen a few times. The chain carries TRBV6-6 and TRBJ1-1, with TRBD1 identical over 12 bases. Trimming removed 3 bases from V and 4 bases from J; junction bases left unmatched: 3. The CDR3 length is 15 residues. The germline gives CDR1 MNHNY, CDR2 SVGAGI (reference sequence). The CDR3 region is CASSYGTGGRTEAFF. The CDR3 DNA reads as TGTGCCAGCAGTTATGGGACAGGGGGCCGCACTGAAGCTTTCTTT.

This chain joins TRBV29-1 and TRBJ1-2, with a weak D call TRBD1 (6 bases). Germline V lookup: CDR1 SQVTM, CDR2 ANQGSEA. The V and J ends lost 1 base and 5 bases respectively, with 17 bases between them. This CDR3 has 15 amino acids. The CDR3 bases are TGCAGCGTTGAAGTCCGAGCGGGGAGGGGGTATGGCTACACCTTC. Amino acid sequence: CSVEVRAGRGYGYTF. Full variable domain (rest looked up from reference TRBV29-1 and TRBJ1-2): SAVISQKPSRDICQRGTSLTIQCQVDSQVTMMFWYRQQPGQSLTLIATANQGSEATYESGFVIDKFPISRPNLTFSTLTVSNMSPEDSSIYLCSVEVRAGRGYGYTFGSGTRLTVV.

The CDR3 sequence is CASSYDRVRTDTQYF. The CDR3, as DNA: TGTGCCAGCAGTTACGACAGGGTACGGACAGATACGCAGTATTTT. The chain employs TRBV6-2 or TRBV6-3 and TRBJ2-3; 7 bases match TRBD1. Germline-derived CDR1 and CDR2 are MNHEY and SVGEGT. The CDR3 totals 15 residues. V lost 2 bases, J lost 3 bases, and 5 bases stayed unmatched.

CDR3 bases: TGCGCCAGCAGCCAATGGGGGACTAGCTCTTACAATGAGCAGTTCTTC. Encoded protein: CASSQWGTSSYNEQFF. V gene TRBV4-1 combines with J gene TRBJ2-1; 9 nucleotides align to TRBD2. The CDR3 runs 16 residues. The trim removed 2 bases at V and 4 bases at J, leaving 6 bases unmatched. Per the germline V gene, CDR1 is MGHRA and CDR2 is YSYEKL.

This sequence joins TRBV6-6 and TRBJ2-5; D possibly corresponds to TRBD2 (6 bases). The V gene's germline CDR1 is MNHNY and CDR2 SVGAGI (reference sequence). The CDR3 has 15 residues. V lost 0 bases and J lost 5, with 13 bases in between. This chain's CDR3 is CASSYSGGTWETQYF. In DNA, the CDR3 is TGTGCCAGCAGTTACTCCGGAGGGACGTGGGAGACCCAGTACTTC.

The rearrangement uses TRBV3-1 (or the pseudogene TRBV3-2) and TRBJ2-1; 13 bases align to TRBD2. Germline lookup yields CDR1 LGHDT and CDR2 YNNKEL (reference sequence). J was trimmed by 8 bases and V by 6 bases; bases with no gene match: 13. This CDR3 contains 17 residues. The CDR3 is CASSPRLAGGGEDEQFF. For the CDR3, the DNA is TGTGCCAGCAGTCCACGACTAGCGGGGGGAGGTGAGGATGAGCAGTTCTTC.

This chain links TRBV4-1 with TRBJ1-1; 7 bases align to TRBD1. The junction had 4 bases not matched to a gene; V was cut back by 2 bases and J by 4 bases. This CDR3 is 14 amino acids long. The germline gives CDR1 MGHRA, CDR2 YSYEKL. The CDR3 region is CASSQQDRVTEAFF. The CDR3 DNA is TGCGCCAGCAGCCAACAAGACAGGGTCACTGAAGCTTTCTTT.

The chain is built from TRBV19 and TRBJ1-3; no definite D call. The CDR3 consists of 13 residues. The V end lost 7 bases, the J end lost 1 base, and 8 bases lay between the germline ends. Germline values: CDR1 LNHDA, CDR2 SQIVND (reference sequence). The CDR3 DNA reads TGTGCCAGTACTACGCCGTCTGGAAACACCATATATTTT. It codes for CASTTPSGNTIYF.

CDR3 protein: CASCISGMVEQFF. CDR3 DNA: TGTGCCAGCTGCATTAGCGGGATGGTTGAGCAGTTCTTC. J is TRBJ2-1 and V is TRBV5-8; TRBD2 matches 8 bases. The ends lost 7 bases at V and 9 bases at J; junction bases unmatched: 9. The CDR3 spans 13 residues. CDR1 and CDR2 from the germline V gene are SGHTS and YDEGEE. The full variable domain, rest sourced from reference TRBV5-8 and TRBJ2-1, is EAGVTQSPTHLIKTRGQQATLRCSPISGHTSVYWYQQALGLGLQFLLWYDEGEERNRGNFPPRFSGRQFPNYSSELNVNALELEDSALYLCASCISGMVEQFFGPGTRLTVL.

The chain is built from TRBV5-1 and TRBJ1-1; TRBD1 agrees at 7 bases. CDR3 length: 15 residues. Per the germline V gene, CDR1 is SGHRS and CDR2 is YFSETQ. The V segment lost 0 bases and the J segment 6 bases; nucleotides outside the gene matches: 8. As DNA, the CDR3 is TGCGCCAGCAGCTTGGACGACAGGGTACCCGCTGAAGCTTTCTTT. This translates into CASSLDDRVPAEAFF.